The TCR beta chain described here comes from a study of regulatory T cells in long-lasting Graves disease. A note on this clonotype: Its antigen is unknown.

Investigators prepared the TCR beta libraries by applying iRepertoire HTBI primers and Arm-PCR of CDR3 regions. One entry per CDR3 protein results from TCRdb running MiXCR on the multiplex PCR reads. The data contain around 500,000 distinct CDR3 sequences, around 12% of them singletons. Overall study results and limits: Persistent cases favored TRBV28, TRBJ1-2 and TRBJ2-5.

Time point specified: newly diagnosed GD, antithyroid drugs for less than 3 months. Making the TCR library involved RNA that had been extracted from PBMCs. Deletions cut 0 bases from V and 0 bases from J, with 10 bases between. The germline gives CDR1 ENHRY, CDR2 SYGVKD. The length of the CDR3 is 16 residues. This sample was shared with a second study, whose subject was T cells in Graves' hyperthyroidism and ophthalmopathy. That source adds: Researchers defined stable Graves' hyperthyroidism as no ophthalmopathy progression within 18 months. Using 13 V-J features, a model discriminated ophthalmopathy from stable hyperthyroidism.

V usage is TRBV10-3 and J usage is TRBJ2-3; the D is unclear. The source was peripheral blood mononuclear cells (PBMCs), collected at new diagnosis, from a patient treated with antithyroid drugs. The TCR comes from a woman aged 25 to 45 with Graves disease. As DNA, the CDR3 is TGTGCCATCAGTGAGTCGTGGCAGTCTAGCACAGATACGCAGTATTTT. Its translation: CAISESWQSSTDTQYF.